This T cell receptor (beta chain) is drawn from a study of vaccination effects on CD4 cells after COVID-19. In the study overall: Participants got two doses of BNT162b2 or mRNA-1273 vaccine.

Prior to sequencing, the ViraFEST assay stimulated PBMC with viral peptide pools, which expanded the antigen-specific CD4+ T cells. Culturing for about 10 days preceded CD4+ T cell isolation. Among the vaccine recipients, none had a prior SARS-CoV-2 infection, and nucleocapsid antibodies were negative. The sample holds a few counts of this clone. Its target is not known. One end of the junction does not line up with germline, which may come from a read error. The table came from immunoSEQ multiplex PCR; TCRdb's copy has only in-frame clones and leaves some out. The table has fewer than 70,000 clones, about four fifths seen once. The CDR3 totals 15 residues. In germline, CDR1 is MGHRA, CDR2 YSYEKL.

This chain uses TRBV4-1 with TRBJ1-1; a possible D gene is TRBD1 (5 bases). The origin of this receptor is a human donor who received a COVID-19 vaccine. Sequencing was performed on CD4+ T cells from PBMCs cultured with SARS-CoV-2 spike peptides, taken before COVID-19 vaccination. Written as DNA, the CDR3 is TGCGCCAGCAGCCAAGTTTGGGGGATGAATACTGAAGCTTTCTTT. Translating it yields CASSQVWGMNTEAFF.